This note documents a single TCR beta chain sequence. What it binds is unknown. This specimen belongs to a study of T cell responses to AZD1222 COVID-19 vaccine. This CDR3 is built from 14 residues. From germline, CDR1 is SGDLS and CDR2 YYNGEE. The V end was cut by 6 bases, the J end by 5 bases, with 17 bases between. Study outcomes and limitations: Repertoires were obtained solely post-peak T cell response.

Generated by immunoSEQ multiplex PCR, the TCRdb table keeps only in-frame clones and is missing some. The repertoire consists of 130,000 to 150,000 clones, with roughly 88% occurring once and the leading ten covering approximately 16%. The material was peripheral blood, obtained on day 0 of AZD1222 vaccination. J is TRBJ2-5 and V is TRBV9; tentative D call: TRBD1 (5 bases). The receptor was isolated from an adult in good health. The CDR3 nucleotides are TGTGCCAGCAACCTCAGGGATTATTGGGAGACCCAGTACTTC. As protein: CASNLRDYWETQYF.